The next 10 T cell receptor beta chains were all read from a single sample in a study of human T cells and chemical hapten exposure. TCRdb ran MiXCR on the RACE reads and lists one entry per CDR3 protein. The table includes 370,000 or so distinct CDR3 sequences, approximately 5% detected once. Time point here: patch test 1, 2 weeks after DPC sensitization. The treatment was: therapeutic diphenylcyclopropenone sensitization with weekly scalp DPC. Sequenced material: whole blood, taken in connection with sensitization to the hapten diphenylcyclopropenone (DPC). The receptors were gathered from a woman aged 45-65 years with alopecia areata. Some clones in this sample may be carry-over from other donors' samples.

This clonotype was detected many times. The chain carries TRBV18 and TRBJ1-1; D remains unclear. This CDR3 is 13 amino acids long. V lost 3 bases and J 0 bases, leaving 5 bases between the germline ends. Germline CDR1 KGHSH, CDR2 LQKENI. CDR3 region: CASSPDMNTEAFF. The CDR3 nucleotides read TGTGCCAGCTCACCGGATATGAACACTGAAGCTTTCTTT.

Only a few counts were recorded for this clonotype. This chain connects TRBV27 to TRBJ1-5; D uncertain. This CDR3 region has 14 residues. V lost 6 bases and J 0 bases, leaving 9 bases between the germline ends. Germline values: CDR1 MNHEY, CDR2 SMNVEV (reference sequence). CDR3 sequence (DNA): TGTGCCAGCAGGCTCCACATTAGCAATCAGCCCCAGCATTTT. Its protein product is CASRLHISNQPQHF.

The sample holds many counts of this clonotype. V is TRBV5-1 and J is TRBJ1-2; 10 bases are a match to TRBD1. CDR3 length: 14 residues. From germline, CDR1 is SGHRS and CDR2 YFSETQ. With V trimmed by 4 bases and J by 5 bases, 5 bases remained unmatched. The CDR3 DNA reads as TGCGCCAGCAGCCGGGACAGGGGAGAATATGGCTACACCTTC. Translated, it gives CASSRDRGEYGYTF.

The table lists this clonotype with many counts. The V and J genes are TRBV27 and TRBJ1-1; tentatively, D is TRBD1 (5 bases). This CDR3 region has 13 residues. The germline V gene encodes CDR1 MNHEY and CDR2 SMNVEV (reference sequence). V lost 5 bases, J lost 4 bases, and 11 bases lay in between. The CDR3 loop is CASSQRRGTEAFF. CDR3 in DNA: TGTGCCAGCAGTCAGCGAAGGGGCACTGAAGCTTTCTTT.

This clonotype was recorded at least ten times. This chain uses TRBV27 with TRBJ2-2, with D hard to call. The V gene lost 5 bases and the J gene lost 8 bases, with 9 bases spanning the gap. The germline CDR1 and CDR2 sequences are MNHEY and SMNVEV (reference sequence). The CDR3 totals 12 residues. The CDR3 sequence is CASSRTEGELFF. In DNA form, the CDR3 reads TGTGCCAGCAGTCGGACGGAAGGGGAGCTGTTTTTT.

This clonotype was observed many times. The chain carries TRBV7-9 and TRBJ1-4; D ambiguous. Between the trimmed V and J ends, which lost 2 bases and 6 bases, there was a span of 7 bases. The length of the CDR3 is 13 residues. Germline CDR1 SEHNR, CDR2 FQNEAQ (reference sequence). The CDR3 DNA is TGTGCCAGCAGCTTATCTGAGGATGAAAAACTGTTTTTT. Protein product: CASSLSEDEKLFF.

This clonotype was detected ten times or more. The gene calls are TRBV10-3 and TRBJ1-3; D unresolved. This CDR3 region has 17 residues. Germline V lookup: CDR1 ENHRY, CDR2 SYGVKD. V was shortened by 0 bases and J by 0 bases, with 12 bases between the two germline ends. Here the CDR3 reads CAISESRGLSSGNTIYF. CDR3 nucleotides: TGTGCCATCAGTGAGTCACGCGGACTAAGCTCTGGAAACACCATATATTTT.

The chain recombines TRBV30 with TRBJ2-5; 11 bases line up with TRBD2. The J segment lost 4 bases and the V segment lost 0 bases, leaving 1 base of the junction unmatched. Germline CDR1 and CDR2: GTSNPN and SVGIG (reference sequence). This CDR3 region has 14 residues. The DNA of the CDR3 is TGTGCCTGGAGTGTCCTAGCGGGAGGAGAGACCCAGTACTTC. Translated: CAWSVLAGGETQYF.

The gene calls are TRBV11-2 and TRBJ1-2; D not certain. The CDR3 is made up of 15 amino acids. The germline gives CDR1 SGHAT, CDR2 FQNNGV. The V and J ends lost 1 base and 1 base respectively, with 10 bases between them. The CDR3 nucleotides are TGTGCCAGCAGCTTAGGCGCAGATTATAACTATGGCTACACCTTC. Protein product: CASSLGADYNYGYTF.

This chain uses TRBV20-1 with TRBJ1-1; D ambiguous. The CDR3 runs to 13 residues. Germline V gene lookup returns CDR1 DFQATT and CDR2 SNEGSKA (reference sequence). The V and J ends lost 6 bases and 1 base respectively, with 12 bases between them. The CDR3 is CSANSGRNTEAFF. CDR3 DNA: TGCAGTGCCAACTCGGGAAGGAACACTGAAGCTTTCTTT.